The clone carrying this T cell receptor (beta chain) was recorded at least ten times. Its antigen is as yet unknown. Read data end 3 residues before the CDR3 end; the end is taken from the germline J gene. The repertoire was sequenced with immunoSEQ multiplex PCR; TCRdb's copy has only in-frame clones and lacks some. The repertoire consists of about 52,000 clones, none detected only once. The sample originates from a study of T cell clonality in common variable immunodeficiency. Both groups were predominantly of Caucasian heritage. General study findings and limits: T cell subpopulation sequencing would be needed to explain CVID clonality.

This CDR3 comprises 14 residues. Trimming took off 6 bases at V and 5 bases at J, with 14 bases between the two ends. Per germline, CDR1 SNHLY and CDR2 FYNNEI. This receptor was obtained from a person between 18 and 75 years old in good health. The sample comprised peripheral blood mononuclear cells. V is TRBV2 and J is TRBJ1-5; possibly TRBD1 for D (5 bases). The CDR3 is CASSRPGGDQPQHF. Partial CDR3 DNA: TGTGCCAGCAGCCGACCCGGGGGAGATCAGCCC.